A selection of T cell receptor beta chains follows, all from one sample in a study of shared clonotypes between healthy human individuals. The assay was immunoSEQ multiplex PCR, and TCRdb's table has in-frame clones only and misses some. The sample lists about 2.1 million clones, about 94% occurring once. The source material was naive CD8+ T cells from PBMCs. All receptors derive from a young man in good health. Some clones in this sample may be carry-over from other donors' samples. The CDR3 runs from the conserved cysteine through the conserved F or W. Each record gives: clone size, J gene, D gene, V gene, CDR3 DNA, CDR3 protein. The D gene is left open where the match is weak. Clone sizes are given selectively: once, few, many, or a class where the clone is expanded.

abundance: -
j_gene: TRBJ2-7
d_gene: TRBD2
v_gene: TRBV27
CDR3nt: TGTGCCAGCAGACTAGCGGGAGCGCCTACCTACGAGCAGTACTTC
CDR3aa: CASRLAGAPTYEQYF

abundance: once
j_gene: TRBJ2-7
d_gene: -
v_gene: TRBV14
CDR3nt: TGTGCCAGCAGCCATGCGACAGGGACTTACGAGCAGTACTTC
CDR3aa: CASSHATGTYEQYF

abundance: -
j_gene: TRBJ2-7
d_gene: -
v_gene: TRBV21-1
CDR3nt: TGTGCCAGCAGCAATGAGCAGTACTTC
CDR3aa: CASSNEQYF

abundance: -
j_gene: TRBJ1-5
d_gene: -
v_gene: TRBV5-8
CDR3nt: TGTGCCAGCAGCCTTGGGCAGCCCCAGCATTTT
CDR3aa: CASSLGQPQHF

abundance: -
j_gene: TRBJ2-7
d_gene: TRBD2
v_gene: TRBV19
CDR3nt: TGTGCCAGTATGGAGACTAGCGGGAGCTCCTACGAGCAGTACTTC
CDR3aa: CASMETSGSSYEQYF

abundance: -
j_gene: TRBJ2-5
d_gene: -
v_gene: TRBV11-1
CDR3nt: TGTGCCAGCAGCTTAAGCTCGGCCGCCGTTGAGGGTCAGTACTTC
CDR3aa: CASSLSSAAVEGQYF

abundance: -
j_gene: TRBJ1-1
d_gene: -
v_gene: TRBV4-3
CDR3nt: TGCGCCAGCAGCCTACAGGGAAATGAAGCTTTCTTT
CDR3aa: CASSLQGNEAFF

abundance: -
j_gene: TRBJ2-7
d_gene: -
v_gene: TRBV7-9
CDR3nt: TGTGCCAGCAGCCCCCCGGTGGGTTACGAGCAGTACTTC
CDR3aa: CASSPPVGYEQYF

abundance: -
j_gene: TRBJ1-3
d_gene: -
v_gene: TRBV6-1
CDR3nt: TGTGCCAGCAGCCCGGGGAGGTCTGGAAACACCATATATTTT
CDR3aa: CASSPGRSGNTIYF

abundance: -
j_gene: TRBJ2-4
d_gene: TRBD1
v_gene: TRBV13
CDR3nt: TGTGCCAGCAGCACCGGGACAGAAAACATTCAGTACTTC
CDR3aa: CASSTGTENIQYF

abundance: -
j_gene: TRBJ2-3
d_gene: TRBD2
v_gene: TRBV28
CDR3nt: TGTGCCAGCAGCCCACTCTGGGGACCAAAGACCCTAGCGGGAATCACAGATACGCAGTATTTT
CDR3aa: CASSPLWGPKTLAGITDTQYF

abundance: -
j_gene: TRBJ2-7
d_gene: TRBD1
v_gene: TRBV29-1
CDR3nt: TGCAGCGTTGAAGCAACCACCGGGACAGCCTACGAGCAGTACTTC
CDR3aa: CSVEATTGTAYEQYF

abundance: -
j_gene: TRBJ1-1
d_gene: -
v_gene: TRBV7-9
CDR3nt: TGTGCCAGCAGCTTTTCCGGGTCGAACACTGAAGCTTTCTTT
CDR3aa: CASSFSGSNTEAFF

abundance: -
j_gene: TRBJ1-2
d_gene: TRBD1
v_gene: TRBV5-6
CDR3nt: TGTGCCAGCAGCTTGTCCCCGACAGGGGATTACTATGGCTACACCTTC
CDR3aa: CASSLSPTGDYYGYTF

abundance: -
j_gene: TRBJ1-2
d_gene: -
v_gene: TRBV7-9
CDR3nt: TGTGCCAGCAGACCGCCGGGTCCCAACTATGGCTACACCTTC
CDR3aa: CASRPPGPNYGYTF

abundance: -
j_gene: TRBJ2-7
d_gene: -
v_gene: TRBV7-9
CDR3nt: TGTGCCAGCAGCCCGCCCTTGGCCTACGAGCAGTACTTC
CDR3aa: CASSPPLAYEQYF

abundance: -
j_gene: TRBJ2-1
d_gene: -
v_gene: TRBV7-9
CDR3nt: TGTGCCAGCAGCCCCCGAAAAAAAACGTACAATGAGCAGTTCTTC
CDR3aa: CASSPRKKTYNEQFF

abundance: -
j_gene: TRBJ2-5
d_gene: -
v_gene: TRBV28
CDR3nt: TGTGCCAGCACCCCCGTAGAGGAAGAGACCCAGTACTTC
CDR3aa: CASTPVEEETQYF

abundance: -
j_gene: TRBJ2-1
d_gene: -
v_gene: TRBV7-2
CDR3nt: TGTGCCAGCAGACCAACGGACCACAATGAGCAGTTCTTC
CDR3aa: CASRPTDHNEQFF

abundance: -
j_gene: TRBJ2-7
d_gene: -
v_gene: TRBV28
CDR3nt: TGTGCCAGCAGGTTGACAAGCGAGCAGTACTTC
CDR3aa: CASRLTSEQYF

abundance: -
j_gene: TRBJ2-1
d_gene: -
v_gene: TRBV14
CDR3nt: TGTGCCAGCAGCCAATACGGAGGACGGCAGTTCTTC
CDR3aa: CASSQYGGRQFF

abundance: -
j_gene: TRBJ2-3
d_gene: -
v_gene: TRBV14
CDR3nt: TGTGCCAGCAGCCCCCTAGAGGATACGCAGTATTTT
CDR3aa: CASSPLEDTQYF

abundance: -
j_gene: TRBJ2-3
d_gene: TRBD2
v_gene: TRBV13
CDR3nt: TGTGCCAGCAGCGCCGGACTAGCGGGGTTCACAGATACGCAGTATTTT
CDR3aa: CASSAGLAGFTDTQYF

abundance: -
j_gene: TRBJ2-1
d_gene: -
v_gene: TRBV28
CDR3nt: TGTGCCAGCAGTGCCGTCGGGGTCCCCGGGTACAATGAGCAGTTCTTC
CDR3aa: CASSAVGVPGYNEQFF

abundance: -
j_gene: TRBJ1-2
d_gene: TRBD1
v_gene: TRBV27
CDR3nt: TGTGCCAGCAGTGGGGGACAGATGAGAGCCTATGGCTACACCTTC
CDR3aa: CASSGGQMRAYGYTF

abundance: once
j_gene: TRBJ2-7
d_gene: TRBD2
v_gene: TRBV5-1
CDR3nt: TGCGCCAGCAGCCCCCGGACTAGCGGGAGTTACGAGCAGTACTTC
CDR3aa: CASSPRTSGSYEQYF

abundance: -
j_gene: TRBJ2-1
d_gene: TRBD1
v_gene: TRBV18
CDR3nt: TGTGCCAGCTCACCGACAGGGGGCGGAATTAGGAATGAGCAGTTCTTC
CDR3aa: CASSPTGGGIRNEQFF

abundance: -
j_gene: TRBJ1-1
d_gene: -
v_gene: TRBV6-5
CDR3nt: TGTGCCAGCAGCGCACCGGGACGCACTGAAGCTTTCTTT
CDR3aa: CASSAPGRTEAFF

abundance: -
j_gene: TRBJ1-4
d_gene: -
v_gene: TRBV7-9
CDR3nt: TGTGCCAGCAGCCAGAGTACAGGGAAGGGAAATGAAAAACTGTTTTTT
CDR3aa: CASSQSTGKGNEKLFF

abundance: -
j_gene: TRBJ2-5
d_gene: TRBD1
v_gene: TRBV10-3
CDR3nt: TGTGCCATCAGTGACTTGGGACAGGGGCTCGAGACCCAGTACTTC
CDR3aa: CAISDLGQGLETQYF

abundance: once
j_gene: TRBJ1-5
d_gene: TRBD1
v_gene: TRBV28
CDR3nt: TGTGCCAGCAGTCAGAGGGGACAGTACAGTCAGCCCCAGCATTTT
CDR3aa: CASSQRGQYSQPQHF

abundance: -
j_gene: TRBJ2-7
d_gene: -
v_gene: TRBV27
CDR3nt: TGTGCCAGCAGTTTAAGCAGGGTCGGCGAGCAGTACTTC
CDR3aa: CASSLSRVGEQYF

abundance: -
j_gene: TRBJ2-7
d_gene: TRBD1
v_gene: TRBV29-1
CDR3nt: TGCAGCGTTGAGGACGACAGGGGGTACGAGCAGTACTTC
CDR3aa: CSVEDDRGYEQYF

abundance: -
j_gene: TRBJ2-1
d_gene: TRBD1
v_gene: TRBV27
CDR3nt: TGTGCCAGCAGTTCCAGGGGGCGGAATGAGCAGTTCTTC
CDR3aa: CASSSRGRNEQFF

abundance: -
j_gene: TRBJ2-1
d_gene: -
v_gene: TRBV4-3
CDR3nt: TGCGCCAGCAGCCCGGGGGCTAGCGGCGCCAATGAGCAGTTCTTC
CDR3aa: CASSPGASGANEQFF

abundance: -
j_gene: TRBJ2-6
d_gene: -
v_gene: TRBV27
CDR3nt: TGTGCCAGCAATCTGGACGGTGGGGCCAACGTCCTGACTTTC
CDR3aa: CASNLDGGANVLTF

abundance: -
j_gene: TRBJ2-3
d_gene: -
v_gene: TRBV7-9
CDR3nt: TGTGCCAGCATCTACCGGAAGGAGGGCCCTGGAAATACGCAGTATTTT
CDR3aa: CASIYRKEGPGNTQYF

abundance: few
j_gene: TRBJ1-2
d_gene: -
v_gene: TRBV7-3
CDR3nt: TGTGCCAGCAGCTTAGGCGGAGACTATGGCTACACCTTC
CDR3aa: CASSLGGDYGYTF

abundance: -
j_gene: TRBJ2-1
d_gene: -
v_gene: TRBV28
CDR3nt: TGTGCCAGCGGCGTGCGGGCGGCCAATGAGCAGTTCTTC
CDR3aa: CASGVRAANEQFF

abundance: once
j_gene: TRBJ2-1
d_gene: TRBD2
v_gene: TRBV7-9
CDR3nt: TGTGCCAGCAGCTTCTTTGCGGGGGGAAGCTCCTACAATGAGCAGTTCTTC
CDR3aa: CASSFFAGGSSYNEQFF

abundance: -
j_gene: TRBJ1-5
d_gene: -
v_gene: TRBV6-1
CDR3nt: TGTGCCAGCAGTGTTACTGCCCGGGCCAACAATCAGCCCCAGCATTTT
CDR3aa: CASSVTARANNQPQHF

abundance: -
j_gene: TRBJ2-1
d_gene: TRBD1
v_gene: TRBV6-4
CDR3nt: TGTGCCAGCAGTGAGTCAAGGACAGGCGTGACCGAGCAGTTCTTC
CDR3aa: CASSESRTGVTEQFF

abundance: -
j_gene: TRBJ1-3
d_gene: -
v_gene: TRBV2
CDR3nt: TGTGCCAGCAGTGGTCGGACAAGGCTCCGAGACACCATATATTTT
CDR3aa: CASSGRTRLRDTIYF

abundance: -
j_gene: TRBJ2-7
d_gene: TRBD1
v_gene: TRBV6-1
CDR3nt: TGTGCCAGCAGGGGACAGAGCTCCTACGAGCAGTACTTC
CDR3aa: CASRGQSSYEQYF

abundance: -
j_gene: TRBJ1-2
d_gene: TRBD1
v_gene: TRBV19
CDR3nt: TGTGCCAGTAGCACAGGGGGCAGTGGCTACACCTTC
CDR3aa: CASSTGGSGYTF

abundance: -
j_gene: TRBJ2-2
d_gene: -
v_gene: TRBV19
CDR3nt: TGTGCCAGTATGACAGGCGGGGAGCTGTTTTTT
CDR3aa: CASMTGGELFF

abundance: -
j_gene: TRBJ2-1
d_gene: TRBD2
v_gene: TRBV30
CDR3nt: TGTGCCTACCGGACTAGCGGGAGCTATGAGCAGTTCTTC
CDR3aa: CAYRTSGSYEQFF

abundance: -
j_gene: TRBJ1-1
d_gene: -
v_gene: TRBV27
CDR3nt: TGTGCCAGCAGTTTAGGGGGCCCGAACACTGAAGCTTTCTTT
CDR3aa: CASSLGGPNTEAFF